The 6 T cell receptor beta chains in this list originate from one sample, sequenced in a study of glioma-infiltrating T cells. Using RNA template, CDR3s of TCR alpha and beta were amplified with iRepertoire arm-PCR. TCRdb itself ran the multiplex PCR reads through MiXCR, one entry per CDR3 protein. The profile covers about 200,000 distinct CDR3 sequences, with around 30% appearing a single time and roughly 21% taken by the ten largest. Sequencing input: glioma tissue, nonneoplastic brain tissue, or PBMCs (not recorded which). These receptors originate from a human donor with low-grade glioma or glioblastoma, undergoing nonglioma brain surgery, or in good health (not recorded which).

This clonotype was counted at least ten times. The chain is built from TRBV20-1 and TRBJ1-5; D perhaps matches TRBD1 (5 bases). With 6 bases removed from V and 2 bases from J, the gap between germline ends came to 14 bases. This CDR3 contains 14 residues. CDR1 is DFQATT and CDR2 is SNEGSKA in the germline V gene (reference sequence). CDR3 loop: CSALRAYGNQPQHF. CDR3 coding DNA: TGCAGTGCCCTCAGGGCTTATGGCAATCAGCCCCAGCATTTT.

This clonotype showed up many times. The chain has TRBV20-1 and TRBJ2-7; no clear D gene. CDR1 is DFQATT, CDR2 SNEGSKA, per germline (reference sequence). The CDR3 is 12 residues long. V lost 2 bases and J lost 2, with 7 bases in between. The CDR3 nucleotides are TGCAGTGCTAGATTCCGGGCCTACGAGCAGTACTTC. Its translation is CSARFRAYEQYF.

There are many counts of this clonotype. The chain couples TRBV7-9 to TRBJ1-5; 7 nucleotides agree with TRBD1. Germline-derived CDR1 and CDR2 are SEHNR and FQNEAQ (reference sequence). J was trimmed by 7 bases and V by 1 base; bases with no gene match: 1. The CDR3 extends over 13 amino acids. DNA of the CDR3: TGTGCCAGCAGCTTAGGGGGACAGCAGCCCCAGCATTTT. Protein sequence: CASSLGGQQPQHF. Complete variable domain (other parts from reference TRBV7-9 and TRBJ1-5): DTGVSQNPRHKITKRGQNVTFRCDPISEHNRLYWYRQTLGQGPEFLTYFQNEAQLEKSRLLSDRFSAERPKGSFSTLEIQRTEQGDSAMYLCASSLGGQQPQHFGDGTRLSIL.

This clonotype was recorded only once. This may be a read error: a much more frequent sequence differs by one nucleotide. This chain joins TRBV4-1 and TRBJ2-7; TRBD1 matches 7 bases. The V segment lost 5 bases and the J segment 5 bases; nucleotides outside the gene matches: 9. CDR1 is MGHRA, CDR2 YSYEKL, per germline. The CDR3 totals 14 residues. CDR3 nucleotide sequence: TGCGCCAGCAGCTCGTCGGGACAGTTCCACGAGCAGTACTTC. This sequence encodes CASSSSGQFHEQYF.

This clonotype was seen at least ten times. This CDR3 reads CASSLSDSYSPLHF. The DNA for the CDR3 is TGTGCCAGCAGTTTATCCGACAGCTATTCACCCCTCCACTTT. This rearrangement joins TRBV28 to TRBJ1-6; possibly TRBD1 for D (5 bases). Germline V gene lookup returns CDR1 MDHEN and CDR2 SYDVKM. The CDR3 totals 14 residues. The V and J ends lost 1 base and 8 bases respectively, with 9 bases between them.

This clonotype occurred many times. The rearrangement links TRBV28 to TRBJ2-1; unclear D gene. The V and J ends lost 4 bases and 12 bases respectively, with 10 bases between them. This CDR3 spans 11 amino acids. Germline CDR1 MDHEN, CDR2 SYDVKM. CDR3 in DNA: TGTGCCAGCAGTTCGCCGCTGGGGCAGTTCTTC. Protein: CASSSPLGQFF.